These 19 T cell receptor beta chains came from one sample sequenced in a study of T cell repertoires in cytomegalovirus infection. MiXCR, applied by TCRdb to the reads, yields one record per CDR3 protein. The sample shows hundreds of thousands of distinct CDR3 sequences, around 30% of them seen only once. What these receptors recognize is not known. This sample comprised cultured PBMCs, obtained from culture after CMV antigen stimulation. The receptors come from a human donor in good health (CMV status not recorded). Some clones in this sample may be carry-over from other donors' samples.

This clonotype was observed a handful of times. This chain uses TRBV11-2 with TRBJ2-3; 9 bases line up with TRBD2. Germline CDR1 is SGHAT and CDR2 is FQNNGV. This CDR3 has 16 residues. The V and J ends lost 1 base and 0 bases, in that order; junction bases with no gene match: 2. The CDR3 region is CASSLGTSESTDTQYF. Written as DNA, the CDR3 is TGTGCCAGCAGCTTAGGGACTAGCGAAAGCACAGATACGCAGTATTTT.

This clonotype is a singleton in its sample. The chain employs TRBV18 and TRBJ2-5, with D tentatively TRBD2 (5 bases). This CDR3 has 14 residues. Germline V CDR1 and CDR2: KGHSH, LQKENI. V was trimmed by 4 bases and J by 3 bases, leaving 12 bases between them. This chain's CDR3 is CASSRTRLEETQYF. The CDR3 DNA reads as TGTGCCAGCTCACGGACTCGACTTGAAGAGACCCAGTACTTC.

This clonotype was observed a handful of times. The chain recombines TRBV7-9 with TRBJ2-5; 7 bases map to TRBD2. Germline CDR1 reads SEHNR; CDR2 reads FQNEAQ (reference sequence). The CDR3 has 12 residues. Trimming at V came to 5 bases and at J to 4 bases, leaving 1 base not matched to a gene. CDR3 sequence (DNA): TGTGCCAGCAGCGGGGAGGGAGAGACCCAGTACTTC. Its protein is CASSGEGETQYF.

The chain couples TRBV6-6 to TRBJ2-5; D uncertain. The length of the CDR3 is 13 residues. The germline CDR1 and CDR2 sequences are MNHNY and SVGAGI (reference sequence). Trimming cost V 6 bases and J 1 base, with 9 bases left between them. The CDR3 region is CASRVGSQETQYF. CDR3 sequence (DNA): TGTGCCAGCAGGGTGGGAAGCCAAGAGACCCAGTACTTC.

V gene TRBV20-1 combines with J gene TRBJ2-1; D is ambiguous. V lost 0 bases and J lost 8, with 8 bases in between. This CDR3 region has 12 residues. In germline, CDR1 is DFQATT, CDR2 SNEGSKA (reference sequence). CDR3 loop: CSARDTWDEQFF. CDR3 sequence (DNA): TGCAGTGCTAGAGATACCTGGGATGAGCAGTTCTTC.

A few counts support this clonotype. CDR3 bases: TGTGCCACCGCCCCAAGAGGTAGGGGACTACCTACAGATACGCAGTATTTT. It translates to CATAPRGRGLPTDTQYF. The gene calls are TRBV6-2 or TRBV6-3 and TRBJ2-3, with TRBD2 identical over 7 bases. Looked up from germline, CDR1 is MNHEY and CDR2 is SVGEGT. The CDR3 has 17 amino acids. The junction had 19 bases not matched to a gene; V was cut back by 10 bases and J by 3 bases.

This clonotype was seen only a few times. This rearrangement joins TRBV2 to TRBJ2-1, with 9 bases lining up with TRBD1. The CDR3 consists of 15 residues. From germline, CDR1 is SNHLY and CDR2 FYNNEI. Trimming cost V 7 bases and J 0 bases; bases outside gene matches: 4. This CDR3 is CASTEGQGSYNEQFF. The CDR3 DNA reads TGTGCCAGCACCGAGGGACAGGGCTCCTACAATGAGCAGTTCTTC.

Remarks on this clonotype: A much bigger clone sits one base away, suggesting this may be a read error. For the CDR3, the DNA is TGTGCCAGCAGCTTAGCCCCTCGGCAGCCCCAGCAATTT. Its translation is CASSLAPRQPQQF. The gene calls are TRBV7-2 and TRBJ1-5; D is undetermined. The germline V gene has CDR1 SGHTA and CDR2 FQGNSA. The CDR3 is 13 residues long.

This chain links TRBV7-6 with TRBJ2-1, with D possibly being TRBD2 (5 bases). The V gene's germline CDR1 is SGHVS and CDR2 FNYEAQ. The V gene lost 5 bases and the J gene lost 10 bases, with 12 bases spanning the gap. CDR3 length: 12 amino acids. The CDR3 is CASSPTNVEQFF. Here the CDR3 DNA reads TGTGCCAGCAGCCCGACTAATGTAGAGCAGTTCTTC.

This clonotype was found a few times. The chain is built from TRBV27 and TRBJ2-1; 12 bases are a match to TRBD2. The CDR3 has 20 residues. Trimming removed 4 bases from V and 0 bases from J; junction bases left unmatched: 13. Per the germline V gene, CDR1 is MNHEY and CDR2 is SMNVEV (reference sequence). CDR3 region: CASSSPTSGGLGSSYNEQFF. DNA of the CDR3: TGTGCCAGCAGTTCCCCTACTAGCGGGGGGCTAGGGAGCTCCTACAATGAGCAGTTCTTC.

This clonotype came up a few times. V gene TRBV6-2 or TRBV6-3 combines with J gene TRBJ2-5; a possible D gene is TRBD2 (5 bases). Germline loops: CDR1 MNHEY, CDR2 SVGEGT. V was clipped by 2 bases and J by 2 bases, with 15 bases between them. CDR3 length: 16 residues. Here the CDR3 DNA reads TGTGCCAGCAGTTACGGCGGGTCTGCGCCACAAGAGACCCAGTACTTC. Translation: CASSYGGSAPQETQYF.

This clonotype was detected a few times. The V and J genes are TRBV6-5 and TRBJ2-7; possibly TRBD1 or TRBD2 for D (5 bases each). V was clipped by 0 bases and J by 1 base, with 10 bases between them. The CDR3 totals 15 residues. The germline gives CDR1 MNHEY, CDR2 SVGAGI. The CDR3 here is CASSYSWGMSYEQYF. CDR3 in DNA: TGTGCCAGCAGTTACTCTTGGGGGATGTCCTACGAGCAGTACTTC.

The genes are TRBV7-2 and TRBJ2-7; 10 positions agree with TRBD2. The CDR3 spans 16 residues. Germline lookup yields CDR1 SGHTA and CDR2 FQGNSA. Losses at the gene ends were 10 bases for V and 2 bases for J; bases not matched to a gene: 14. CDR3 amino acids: CANRVLAGVQAYEQYF. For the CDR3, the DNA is TGTGCCAACAGGGTCCTAGCGGGAGTCCAGGCCTACGAGCAGTACTTC.

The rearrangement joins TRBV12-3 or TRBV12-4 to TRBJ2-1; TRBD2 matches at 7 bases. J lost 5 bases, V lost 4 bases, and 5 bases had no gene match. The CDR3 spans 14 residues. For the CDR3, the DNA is TGTGCCAGCAGTTGGGGGGGATTCCACAATGAGCAGTTCTTC. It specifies CASSWGGFHNEQFF.

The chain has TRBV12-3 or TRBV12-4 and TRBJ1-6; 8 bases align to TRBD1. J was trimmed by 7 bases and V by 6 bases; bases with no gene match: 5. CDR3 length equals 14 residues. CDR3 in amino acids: CASRTGQGNSPLHF. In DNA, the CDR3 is TGTGCCAGCAGAACCGGACAGGGAAATTCACCCCTCCACTTT.

The CDR3: CAADGRGEAYEQYF. DNA of the CDR3: TGTGCCGCCGACGGGAGGGGCGAAGCCTACGAGCAGTACTTC. The chain joins TRBV6-8 to TRBJ2-7; 8 bases are a match to TRBD2. Germline CDR1 and CDR2: MNHGY and SAAAGT. The CDR3 runs 14 residues. The V and J ends lost 11 bases and 2 bases, in that order; junction bases with no gene match: 11.

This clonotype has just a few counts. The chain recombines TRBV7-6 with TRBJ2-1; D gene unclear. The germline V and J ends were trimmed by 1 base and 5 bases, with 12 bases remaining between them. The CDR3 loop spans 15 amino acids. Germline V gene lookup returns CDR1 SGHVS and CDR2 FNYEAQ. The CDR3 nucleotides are TGTGCCAGCAGCTTAGTCACGGTAGCCCACAATGAGCAGTTCTTC. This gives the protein CASSLVTVAHNEQFF. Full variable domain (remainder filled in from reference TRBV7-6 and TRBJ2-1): GAGVSQSPRYKVTKRGQDVALRCDPISGHVSLYWYRQALGQGPEFLTYFNYEAQQDKSGLPNDRFSAERPEGSISTLTIQRTEQRDSAMYRCASSLVTVAHNEQFFGPGTRLTVL.

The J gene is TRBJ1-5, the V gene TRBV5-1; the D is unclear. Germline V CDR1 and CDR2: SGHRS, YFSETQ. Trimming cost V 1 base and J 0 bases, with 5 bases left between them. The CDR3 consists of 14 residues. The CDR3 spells CASSLIPSNQPQHF. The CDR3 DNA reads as TGCGCCAGCAGCTTGATACCTAGCAATCAGCCCCAGCATTTT.

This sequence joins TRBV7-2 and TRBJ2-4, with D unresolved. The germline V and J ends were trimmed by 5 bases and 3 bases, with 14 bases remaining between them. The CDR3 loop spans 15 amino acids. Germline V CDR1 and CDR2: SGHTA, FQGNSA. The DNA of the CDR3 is TGTGCCAGCAGCCGAGAGGTACTGGGCAAAAACATTCAGTACTTC. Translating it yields CASSREVLGKNIQYF.